This entry lists 31 T cell receptor beta chains sequenced from one sample in a study of cytomegalovirus exposure and HLA in healthy donors. Assay used: immunoSEQ multiplex PCR; TCRdb lists only in-frame clones, some missing. The table includes about 82,000 clones, just under 95% detected once. Source material: PBMCs. The receptors stem from a young man in good health and CMV-seronegative.

The V call is TRBV27, the J call TRBJ2-1; 10 bases map to TRBD1. J was trimmed by 5 bases and V by 8 bases; bases with no gene match: 6. Germline lookup yields CDR1 MNHEY and CDR2 SMNVEV (reference sequence). The CDR3 totals 14 residues. CDR3 residues: CASYRQGANNEQFF. CDR3 nucleotide sequence: TGTGCCAGCTACCGACAGGGGGCCAACAATGAGCAGTTCTTC.

The J gene is TRBJ1-5, the V gene TRBV2; TRBD1 matches 7 bases. CDR3 length: 14 residues. Per the germline V gene, CDR1 is SNHLY and CDR2 is FYNNEI. The trim removed 7 bases at V and 7 bases at J, leaving 10 bases unmatched. The CDR3 coding sequence is TGTGCCAGCAAGCTCGACAGGGTAGGACAGCCCCAGCATTTT. Residues: CASKLDRVGQPQHF.

V gene TRBV2 combines with J gene TRBJ1-2; perhaps TRBD1 as D (6 bases). This CDR3 is 13 amino acids long. Trimming took 6 bases from V and 3 from J, leaving 11 bases between them. Germline V gives CDR1 SNHLY, CDR2 FYNNEI. As DNA, the CDR3 is TGTGCCAGCAGAGGGGGTGGACACTATGGCTACACCTTC. The encoded protein is CASRGGGHYGYTF.

As for this clone: A read error may account for a junction end that differs from germline. V and J are TRBV30 and TRBJ1-2, with a weak D call TRBD1 (6 bases). The CDR3 totals 11 residues. Per the germline V gene, CDR1 is GTSNPN and CDR2 is SVGIG (reference sequence). In nucleotides, the CDR3 is TGTGCCTGGAGTGTACTGGACAGCTTAAACTTC. As protein: CAWSVLDSLNF.

V gene TRBV6-4 combines with J gene TRBJ1-1; D uncertain. CDR1 is MRHNA and CDR2 is SNTAGT in the germline V gene. The CDR3 sequence is 13 residues long. Trimming stripped 5 bases from V and 0 bases from J, with 7 bases between. The chain's CDR3 is CASSKWLNTEAFF. The CDR3 DNA sequence: TGTGCCAGCAGTAAATGGCTGAACACTGAAGCTTTCTTT.

The chain combines TRBV10-1 with TRBJ2-7; tentatively, D is TRBD2 (5 bases). Germline CDR1 is WNHNN and CDR2 is SYGVQD (reference sequence). The V end was cut by 7 bases, the J end by 7 bases, with 11 bases between. The CDR3 runs 11 residues. The CDR3: CASMRAYEQYF. CDR3 DNA: TGCGCCAGCATGCGGGCATATGAGCAGTACTTC.

CDR3 residues: CASNAGVQETQYF. Here the CDR3 DNA reads TGTGCCAGTAACGCAGGGGTTCAAGAGACCCAGTACTTC. The gene calls are TRBV19 and TRBJ2-5, with a possible D match to TRBD1 (6 bases). Per germline, CDR1 LNHDA and CDR2 SQIVND (reference sequence). V was clipped by 7 bases and J by 2 bases, with 11 bases between them. The length of the CDR3 is 13 residues.

The chain is built from TRBV11-2 and TRBJ2-1, with a tentative D call TRBD1 (6 bases). The CDR3 is made up of 15 amino acids. In germline, CDR1 is SGHAT, CDR2 FQNNGV. The ends were cut back, 5 bases at V and 9 bases at J, with 20 bases in the middle. The CDR3 DNA reads TGTGCCAGCAGCCCCAGGGGAGTACTCATCAGTGAGCAGTTCTTC. It is translated as CASSPRGVLISEQFF.

This clone occurred once. V gene TRBV5-1 combines with J gene TRBJ1-1; D ambiguous. Per germline, CDR1 SGHRS and CDR2 YFSETQ. V lost 1 base, J lost 5 bases, and 6 bases lay in between. The CDR3 covers 12 residues. The CDR3: CASSLLETEAFF. The CDR3 DNA sequence: TGCGCCAGCAGCTTGTTGGAGACTGAAGCTTTCTTT.

This chain links TRBV5-1 with TRBJ2-7, with D possibly being TRBD1 (5 bases). The V end was cut by 6 bases, the J end by 2 bases, with 12 bases between. CDR3 size: 13 residues. Per the germline V gene, CDR1 is SGHRS and CDR2 is YFSETQ. CDR3 region: CASNQGYPYEQYF. The CDR3 DNA reads as TGCGCCAGCAACCAGGGCTATCCCTACGAGCAGTACTTC. Using reference TRBV5-1 and TRBJ2-7 for the parts outside the CDR3, the full variable domain is KAGVTQTPRYLIKTRGQQVTLSCSPISGHRSVSWYQQTPGQGLQFLFEYFSETQRNKGNFPGRFSGRQFSNSRSEMNVSTLELGDSALYLCASNQGYPYEQYFGPGTRLTVT.

The chain employs TRBV12-2 and TRBJ2-7; TRBD2 reflects the table's D call only, with no check against the DNA. TRBV12-2 is a listed pseudogene. The CDR3 has 16 residues. CDR3 region: CASRLAASGALYEQYF. The CDR3 DNA is TGTGCAAGTCGCTTAGCGGCTAGCGGGGCACTCTACGAGCAGTACTTC.

The chain recombines TRBV5-4 with TRBJ2-7, with 9 bases that match TRBD1. Germline CDR1 and CDR2: SGHNT and YYREEE (reference sequence). The trim removed 1 base at V and 3 bases at J, leaving 5 bases unmatched. The CDR3 totals 15 residues. The DNA of the CDR3 is TGTGCCAGCAGCTTGTCCCGGGACAGGGTCTACGAGCAGTACTTC. It translates to CASSLSRDRVYEQYF.

The chain couples TRBV2 to TRBJ2-2; TRBD2 aligns across 8 bases. The trim removed 10 bases at V and 0 bases at J, leaving 7 bases unmatched. The CDR3 consists of 15 residues. Per the germline V gene, CDR1 is SNHLY and CDR2 is FYNNEI. The CDR3 protein is CAIRVAGTNTGELFF. The DNA for the CDR3 is TGTGCCATCAGGGTAGCGGGGACGAACACCGGGGAGCTGTTTTTT.

The chain carries TRBV6-1 and TRBJ1-1; a weak D match, TRBD1 (5 bases). The CDR3 is 10 amino acids. Trimming stripped 8 bases from V and 7 bases from J, with 8 bases between. From germline, CDR1 is MNHNS and CDR2 SASEGT. CDR3 DNA sequence: TGTGCCAGCGACAGTATTGAAGCTTTCTTT. Translation: CASDSIEAFF.

CDR3 sequence: CASSIRDRGYEQYF. The CDR3 nucleotides read TGTGCCAGTAGTATCCGGGACAGGGGCTACGAGCAGTACTTC. The chain uses TRBV19 and TRBJ2-7; 10 bases align to TRBD1. Germline CDR1 LNHDA, CDR2 SQIVND (reference sequence). The CDR3 loop spans 14 amino acids. V dropped 3 bases and J dropped 3; count of bases not matched to a gene: 2.

For the CDR3, the DNA is TGTGCCAGCTCACGGGGACAGGGAAAGAAGAACACTGAAGCTTTCTTT. It translates to CASSRGQGKKNTEAFF. The J gene is TRBJ1-1, the V gene TRBV18; 9 bases agree with TRBD1. The trim removed 4 bases at V and 1 base at J, leaving 7 bases unmatched. Per germline, CDR1 KGHSH and CDR2 LQKENI. The length of the CDR3 is 16 residues.

This chain uses TRBV25-1 with TRBJ1-5, with 9 positions matching TRBD1. V lost 8 bases, J lost 4 bases, and 3 bases stayed unmatched. This CDR3 comprises 13 residues. Germline assignment: CDR1 MGHDK and CDR2 SYGVNS. The CDR3 DNA sequence: TGTGCCAGCCGGACAGGGGAGAATCAGCCCCAGCATTTT. This codes for CASRTGENQPQHF.

The J gene is TRBJ2-5, the V gene TRBV4-1; D might be TRBD2 (5 bases). The CDR3 spans 13 residues. Germline lookup yields CDR1 MGHRA and CDR2 YSYEKL. The germline V and J ends were trimmed by 8 bases and 5 bases, with 15 bases remaining between them. The CDR3 DNA reads as TGCGCCAGCGGGCGAGTAGCGCGTGAGACCCAGTACTTC. Its translation is CASGRVARETQYF.

The table lists this clone with a count of one. The V gene is TRBV5-1, the J gene TRBJ1-1; 7 nucleotides line up with TRBD1. Germline assignment: CDR1 SGHRS and CDR2 YFSETQ. The CDR3 contains 15 residues. After removal of 2 bases from V and 2 bases from J, the junction contained 6 bases not matched to a gene. CDR3 sequence reads: CASSLWTGANTEAFF. CDR3 bases: TGCGCCAGCAGCTTATGGACAGGAGCCAACACTGAAGCTTTCTTT. Combining the CDR3 with reference TRBV5-1 and TRBJ1-1 gives the whole variable domain KAGVTQTPRYLIKTRGQQVTLSCSPISGHRSVSWYQQTPGQGLQFLFEYFSETQRNKGNFPGRFSGRQFSNSRSEMNVSTLELGDSALYLCASSLWTGANTEAFFGQGTRLTVV.

Concerning this clone: A junction end diverges from the germline sequence, so it may reflect a read error. V usage is TRBV18 and J usage is TRBJ2-6; 8 bases line up with TRBD1. Germline V CDR1 and CDR2: KGHSH, LQKENI. This CDR3 contains 15 residues. The CDR3 bases are TGTGCCAGCTCACCGGGCTGGCAGGGGGCCTACGTCCTGACTTTC. Translation: CASSPGWQGAYVLTF. The entire variable domain, with the rest obtained from reference TRBV18 and TRBJ2-6, is as follows: NAGVMQNPRHLVRRRGQEARLRCSPMKGHSHVYWYRQLPEEGLKFMVYLQKENIIDESGMPKERFSAEFPKEGPSILRIQQVVRGDSAAYFCASSPGWQGAYVLTFGAGSRLTVL.

The chain combines TRBV11-2 with TRBJ1-1, with D maybe TRBD1 (6 bases). This CDR3 is 18 amino acids long. V was trimmed by 5 bases and J by 1 base, leaving 23 bases between them. Germline CDR1 SGHAT, CDR2 FQNNGV. The CDR3 DNA follows: TGTGCCAGCAGCCGTCCTCCGGGACAAAGGCTACAGAACACTGAAGCTTTCTTT. This sequence encodes CASSRPPGQRLQNTEAFF.

This clone was found once. The chain couples TRBV5-4 to TRBJ2-5; no clear D gene. The CDR3 runs 12 residues. Between the trimmed V and J ends, which lost 7 bases and 1 base, there was a span of 8 bases. CDR1 SGHNT and CDR2 YYREEE come from the germline V gene (reference sequence). Here the CDR3 reads CASGGSQETQYF. CDR3 DNA sequence: TGTGCCAGCGGCGGAAGCCAAGAGACCCAGTACTTC.

The chain uses TRBV19 and TRBJ2-7, with a weak D call TRBD1 (7 bases). Germline loops: CDR1 LNHDA, CDR2 SQIVND (reference sequence). The CDR3 covers 16 residues. V lost 6 bases, J lost 1 base, and 19 bases lay in between. The CDR3 DNA sequence: TGTGCCAGTAGCAACTACGGCGGGACAGCTTCCTACGAGCAGTACTTC. Encoded protein: CASSNYGGTASYEQYF.

This clone was seen a handful of times. This chain uses TRBV6-4 with TRBJ2-6; D gene unclear. CDR3 length: 17 residues. The V end was cut by 0 bases, the J end by 0 bases, with 9 bases between. The germline CDR1 and CDR2 sequences are MRHNA and SNTAGT. CDR3 in DNA: TGTGCCAGCAGTGACTCCCCCTCCAGCTCTGGGGCCAACGTCCTGACTTTC. It translates to CASSDSPSSSGANVLTF.

This clone was observed a single time. The chain uses TRBV19 and TRBJ2-1; 9 bases map to TRBD2. This CDR3 has 14 residues. Unmatched junction bases numbered 9, after V lost 5 bases and J lost 10 bases. Germline CDR1 LNHDA, CDR2 SQIVND (reference sequence). The CDR3 DNA follows: TGTGCCAGTAGTCCCCGGACTAGCGCGACGGAGCAGTTCTTC. Translated: CASSPRTSATEQFF.

The chain has TRBV11-1 and TRBJ2-7; possible D gene TRBD1, 6 bases. The V gene's germline CDR1 is SGHAT and CDR2 FQDESV (reference sequence). The CDR3 is 13 amino acids. The V and J ends lost 5 bases and 5 bases respectively, with 13 bases between them. CDR3 protein: CASSPRNRDEQYF. CDR3 sequence (DNA): TGTGCCAGCAGCCCCAGGAACAGGGACGAGCAGTACTTC.

The V call is TRBV19, the J call TRBJ1-1; no clear D gene. CDR1 is LNHDA and CDR2 is SQIVND in the germline V gene (reference sequence). V was clipped by 10 bases and J by 0 bases, with 12 bases between them. This CDR3 has 13 residues. The CDR3: CAISLHLNTEAFF. The CDR3 DNA is TGTGCCATTTCACTCCACTTGAACACTGAAGCTTTCTTT.

The chain carries TRBV5-6 and TRBJ1-1; D is ambiguous. Germline V lookup: CDR1 SGHDT, CDR2 YYEEEE. The V gene lost 4 bases and the J gene lost 5 bases, with 12 bases spanning the gap. CDR3 length equals 13 residues. CDR3 loop: CASSPTRVTEAFF. CDR3 coding DNA: TGTGCCAGCAGCCCTACGAGGGTGACTGAAGCTTTCTTT.

The chain combines TRBV5-1 with TRBJ1-2, with TRBD1 matching over 8 bases. This CDR3 comprises 14 residues. After removal of 4 bases from V and 3 bases from J, the junction contained 5 bases not matched to a gene. The germline V gene encodes CDR1 SGHRS and CDR2 YFSETQ. The CDR3 region has the DNA TGCGCCAGCAGCCCGGACAGGGACTACTATGGCTACACCTTC. Protein sequence: CASSPDRDYYGYTF.

The chain uses TRBV7-3 and TRBJ2-3; 10 bases line up with TRBD2. Germline CDR1 is SGHTA and CDR2 is FQGTGA. Germline trimming cut 4 bases from V and 10 bases from J; bases unmatched to any gene: 5. The CDR3 totals 13 residues. CDR3 protein: CASSSEREGAQYF. DNA of the CDR3: TGTGCCAGCAGCTCCGAGCGGGAGGGAGCGCAGTATTTT.

The V call is TRBV6-1, the J call TRBJ2-5; the match to TRBD2 covers 7 bases. Germline V CDR1 and CDR2: MNHNS, SASEGT. CDR3 length: 14 residues. Losses at the gene ends were 5 bases for V and 5 bases for J; bases not matched to a gene: 8. The CDR3 reads CASSPRTRQETQYF. The CDR3 DNA reads TGTGCCAGCAGTCCGCGGACTAGGCAGGAGACCCAGTACTTC.